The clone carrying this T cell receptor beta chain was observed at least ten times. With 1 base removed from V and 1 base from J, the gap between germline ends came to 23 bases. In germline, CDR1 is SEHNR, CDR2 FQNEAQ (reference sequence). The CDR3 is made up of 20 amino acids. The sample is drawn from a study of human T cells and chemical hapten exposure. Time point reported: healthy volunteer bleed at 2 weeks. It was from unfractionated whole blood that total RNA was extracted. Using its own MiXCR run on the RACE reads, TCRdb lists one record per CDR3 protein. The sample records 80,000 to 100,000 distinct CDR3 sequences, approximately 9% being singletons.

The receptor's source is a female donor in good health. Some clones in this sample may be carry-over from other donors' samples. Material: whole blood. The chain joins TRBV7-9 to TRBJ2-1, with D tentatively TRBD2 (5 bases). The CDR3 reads CASSLGFNARSRRSYNEQFF. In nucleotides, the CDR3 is TGTGCCAGCAGCTTAGGCTTCAACGCCAGAAGTCGGAGGTCCTACAATGAGCAGTTCTTC.